This T cell receptor beta chain emerged from a study of T-cell reconstitution after alpha-beta-depleted transplantation in children. Study-wide results and limits: Expanded graft clones, several hundred of them, were reportedly the source of alpha-beta T cells about two months after transplant. From newly produced T cells came most of the T-cell counts and diversity one year after transplant. Recipient T cells and thymic progenitors that survived were the source of the high TCRbeta diversity seen at day 60 in some patients.

Germline values: CDR1 SGHAT, CDR2 FQNNGV. Germline trimming cut 3 bases from V and 6 bases from J; bases unmatched to any gene: 5. The CDR3 covers 14 residues. Unique molecular identifiers were used to barcode this TCRbeta library. TCRdb itself ran the PCR reads through MiXCR, one entry per CDR3 protein. This sample carries about 200,000 distinct CDR3 sequences, approximately 6.9% of them seen once, and the ten largest clones take 5.5%. This clonotype was detected many times. The antigen remains undetermined. The receptor was isolated from a boy aged 2 to 9 with acute lymphoblastic leukemia, due to receive a stem cell transplant. The sample was PBMCs, taken before TCRalphabeta/CD19-depleted stem cell transplant. The genes are TRBV11-2 and TRBJ2-1; TRBD1 agrees at 7 bases. CDR3 region: CASSFDRVGNEQFF. DNA of the CDR3: TGTGCCAGCAGCTTCGACAGGGTGGGCAATGAGCAGTTCTTC.